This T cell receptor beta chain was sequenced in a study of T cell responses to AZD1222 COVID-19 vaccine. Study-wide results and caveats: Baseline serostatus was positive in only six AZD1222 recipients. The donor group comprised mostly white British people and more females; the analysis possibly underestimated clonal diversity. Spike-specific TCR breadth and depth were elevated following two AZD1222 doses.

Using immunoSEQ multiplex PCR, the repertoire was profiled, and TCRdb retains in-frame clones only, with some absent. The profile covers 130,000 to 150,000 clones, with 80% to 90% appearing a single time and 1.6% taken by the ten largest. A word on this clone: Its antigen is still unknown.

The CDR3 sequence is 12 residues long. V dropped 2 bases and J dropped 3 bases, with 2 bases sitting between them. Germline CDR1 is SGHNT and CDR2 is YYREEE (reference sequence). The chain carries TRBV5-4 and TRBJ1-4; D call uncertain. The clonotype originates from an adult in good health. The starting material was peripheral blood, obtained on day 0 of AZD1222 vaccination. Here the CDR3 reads CASSFPNEKLFF. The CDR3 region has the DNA TGTGCCAGCAGCTTCCCTAATGAAAAACTGTTTTTT.